The 12 T cell receptor beta chains given below trace back to one sample, sequenced in a study of CD8 T cells in cerebrospinal fluid in Alzheimer's disease (dated by TCRdb to 2018 to 2020). Library preparation employed 10x single-cell sequencing. Sequencing used a NextSeq 550. TCRdb reanalyzed the reads, keeping one entry per CDR3 protein sequence and omitting DNA. This sample's table has entries for more than 1,500 distinct CDR3 sequences. 8.8% of the sample rests with the top ten. The sample consisted of cerebrospinal fluid. Receptors were obtained from a human donor with mild cognitive impairment.

Judged by frequency, this clonotype is large. V is TRBV3-1 and J is TRBJ2-1; checking the TCRdb D call of TRBD1 is not possible without DNA. Germline lookup yields CDR1 LGHDT and CDR2 YNNKEL (reference sequence). The CDR3 is 15 amino acids. CDR3 amino acids: CASSPPWTRPGEQFF.

This clonotype is labeled medium-sized based on frequency. The chain employs TRBV30 and TRBJ2-1; TCRdb picks TRBD2, but there is no DNA to check that call. The germline V gene has CDR1 GTSNPN and CDR2 SVGIG (reference sequence). This CDR3 has 15 residues. The CDR3 spells CAWTFSGTLGNEQFF.

This clonotype is labeled large based on frequency. The rearrangement uses TRBV11-2 and TRBJ2-1; the TRBD2 assignment by TCRdb is unverifiable without DNA. CDR1 is SGHAT and CDR2 is FQNNGV in the germline V gene. The CDR3 is 15 amino acids. CDR3 residues: CASTGTSGSYNEQFF.

This clonotype is called medium-sized (0.01 to 0.1%) based on its frequency. The chain uses TRBV7-3 and TRBJ2-7; TCRdb reports TRBD1, a call that lacks DNA to check it against. The CDR3 runs to 15 residues. Germline CDR1 and CDR2: SGHTA and FQGTGA. This CDR3 reads CASSPGGQTASEQYF.

This clonotype is identified as medium-sized from frequency. V and J are TRBV7-2 and TRBJ2-2; TCRdb names TRBD2, which stays unverified in the absence of DNA. CDR1 is SGHTA, CDR2 FQGNSA, per germline. The CDR3 loop spans 15 amino acids. CDR3 residues: CASRWEGLGTGELFF.

This clonotype is called hyperexpanded based on its frequency. The rearrangement uses TRBV18 and TRBJ2-1; TCRdb names TRBD1, which stays unverified in the absence of DNA. In germline, CDR1 is KGHSH, CDR2 LQKENI. The length of the CDR3 is 15 residues. CDR3: CASSTRDVAYNEQFF.

This clonotype is labeled medium-sized (0.01 to 0.1%) based on frequency. The chain combines TRBV6-6 with TRBJ1-6; the TCRdb D gene call, TRBD1, has no DNA to confirm it. CDR3 length: 16 amino acids. CDR1 MNHNY and CDR2 SVGAGI come from the germline V gene (reference sequence). This chain's CDR3 is CASSYRPSGVGSPLHF.

By frequency, this clonotype registers medium-sized (0.01 to 0.1%). V is TRBV5-1 and J is TRBJ2-7; TCRdb's D call of TRBD2 is untestable without DNA. This CDR3 contains 14 residues. Germline V gene sequence: CDR1 SGHRS, CDR2 YFSETQ. This CDR3 is CASSSGTSGSEQYF.

This clonotype is called medium-sized (0.01 to 0.1%) based on its frequency. The chain recombines TRBV28 with TRBJ1-2; the D call of TRBD1 rests on TCRdb alone, since no DNA is present to check it. The CDR3 spans 14 residues. CDR1 and CDR2 from the germline V gene are MDHEN and SYDVKM. The CDR3 spells CASSLRTGIYGYTF.

Measured by frequency, this clonotype is large (0.1 to 1%). The chain joins TRBV4-2 to TRBJ1-2; TCRdb names TRBD1, which stays unverified in the absence of DNA. The germline V gene has CDR1 LGHNA and CDR2 YNFKEQ. The CDR3 spans 16 residues. The CDR3 region is CASSQDLEGVSYGYTF.

Judged by frequency, this clonotype is large. This chain uses TRBV9 with TRBJ2-2; TCRdb returns TRBD2, unconfirmable since there is no DNA. In germline, CDR1 is SGDLS, CDR2 YYNGEE. CDR3 length: 14 amino acids. CDR3 loop: CASSVEGPKGELFF.

This clonotype shows up as medium-sized by frequency. The CDR3: CATEIQSGGEQFF. The chain couples TRBV10-2 to TRBJ2-1; without DNA, the TCRdb call of TRBD2 cannot be checked. The CDR3 loop spans 13 amino acids. Germline V gene sequence: CDR1 WSHSY, CDR2 SAAADI.